Following are 30 T cell receptor beta chains from one sample sequenced in a study of control samples from healthy donors and cancer patients. Using immunoSEQ multiplex PCR, the repertoire was profiled, and TCRdb retains in-frame clones only, with some absent. Among 110,000 to 150,000 clones, 89% were seen once, and the ten largest hold around 4.9%. Sequencing was carried out using blood. The receptors shown here come from a man aged 25-45 years in good health.

The rearrangement links TRBV5-1 to TRBJ2-3, with TRBD2 matching 8 bases. This CDR3 is 14 amino acids long. The V segment lost 0 bases and the J segment 4 bases; nucleotides outside the gene matches: 1. The germline CDR1 and CDR2 sequences are SGHRS and YFSETQ. The CDR3 DNA is TGCGCCAGCAGCTTGGCGGGGGGGCCAGATACGCAGTATTTT. Translated, it gives CASSLAGGPDTQYF.

The rearrangement links TRBV19 to TRBJ2-2; D is unresolved. CDR1 is LNHDA and CDR2 is SQIVND in the germline V gene (reference sequence). The CDR3 consists of 12 residues. V was clipped by 10 bases and J by 5 bases, with 11 bases between them. The chain's CDR3 is CAISGRTGELFF. CDR3 bases: TGTGCCATCAGTGGGCGGACCGGGGAGCTGTTTTTT. The whole variable domain, filled in from reference TRBV19 and TRBJ2-2, reads DGGITQSPKYLFRKEGQNVTLSCEQNLNHDAMYWYRQDPGQGLRLIYYSQIVNDFQKGDIAEGYSVSREKKESFPLTVTSAQKNPTAFYLCAISGRTGELFFGEGSRLTVL.

In DNA, the CDR3 is TGTGCCAGCAGCCAAGACGCGGGCCGTGGGACAGATACGCAGTATTTT. As protein: CASSQDAGRGTDTQYF. This sequence joins TRBV4-2 and TRBJ2-3, with D possibly matching TRBD2 (5 bases). The germline CDR1 and CDR2 sequences are LGHNA and YNFKEQ. With 0 bases removed from V and 3 bases from J, the gap between germline ends came to 13 bases. This CDR3 has 16 residues.

The V call is TRBV7-9, the J call TRBJ1-1; D gene ambiguous. In germline, CDR1 is SEHNR, CDR2 FQNEAQ (reference sequence). This CDR3 has 15 amino acids. V lost 5 bases and J lost 0, with 13 bases in between. This CDR3 reads CASSHLARVNTEAFF. CDR3 in DNA: TGTGCCAGCAGCCATTTGGCCCGCGTGAACACTGAAGCTTTCTTT.

The chain employs TRBV11-3 and TRBJ2-2, with D perhaps matching TRBD2 (5 bases). Deletions cut 7 bases from V and 7 bases from J, with 16 bases between. This CDR3 has 14 residues. The V gene's germline CDR1 is SGHNT and CDR2 YENEEA. The DNA for the CDR3 is TGTGCCAGCACCCCACAGAGGGCTGGCGGGGAGCTGTTTTTT. Protein sequence: CASTPQRAGGELFF.

This sequence joins TRBV2 and TRBJ2-1; 8 bases agree with TRBD1. The CDR3 spans 15 residues. Germline trimming cut 3 bases from V and 6 bases from J; bases unmatched to any gene: 7. Germline V gene lookup returns CDR1 SNHLY and CDR2 FYNNEI. The chain's CDR3 is CASSDRQGSVNEQFF. The CDR3 nucleotides are TGTGCCAGCAGTGACAGACAGGGGAGCGTCAATGAGCAGTTCTTC. Combining the CDR3 with reference TRBV2 and TRBJ2-1 gives the whole variable domain EPEVTQTPSHQVTQMGQEVILRCVPISNHLYFYWYRQILGQKVEFLVSFYNNEISEKSEIFDDQFSVERPDGSNFTLKIRSTKLEDSAMYFCASSDRQGSVNEQFFGPGTRLTVL.

This clone came up a few times. V is TRBV6-5 and J is TRBJ1-2; the match to TRBD1 covers 7 bases. Germline loops: CDR1 MNHEY, CDR2 SVGAGI. V was clipped by 6 bases and J by 2 bases; unmatched bases: 9. This CDR3 is 15 amino acids long. CDR3 residues: CASRAIDRENYGYTF. For the CDR3, the DNA is TGTGCCAGCAGAGCAATCGACAGGGAAAACTATGGCTACACCTTC.

The chain carries TRBV6-6 and TRBJ1-5; D is unclear. The CDR3 runs 15 residues. Trimming left V 2 bases short and J 4 bases short, with 12 bases between. Per germline, CDR1 MNHNY and CDR2 SVGAGI (reference sequence). In DNA form, the CDR3 reads TGTGCCAGCAGTTACGCCACGTCTCGTAATCAGCCCCAGCATTTT. It codes for CASSYATSRNQPQHF.

This clone was seen only a few times. This rearrangement joins TRBV6-1 to TRBJ1-6, with D tentatively TRBD1 (6 bases). V was cut by 2 bases and J by 10 bases, with 18 bases left in between. This CDR3 contains 16 residues. Germline assignment: CDR1 MNHNS and CDR2 SASEGT. This CDR3 reads CASSELGARANSPLHF. CDR3 DNA: TGTGCCAGCAGTGAACTGGGGGCCAGGGCAAACTCACCCCTCCACTTT.

This clone was found many times. The genes are TRBV11-2 and TRBJ2-7, with D maybe TRBD2 (6 bases). The CDR3 is made up of 15 amino acids. With 3 bases removed from V and 1 base from J, the gap between germline ends came to 13 bases. Germline V gene data show CDR1 as SGHAT and CDR2 as FQNNGV. Written as DNA, the CDR3 is TGTGCCAGCAGCTTCGGGGACTCGACGTCCTACGAGCAGTACTTC. Residues: CASSFGDSTSYEQYF.

The chain carries TRBV30 and TRBJ2-7; 10 nucleotides match TRBD2. The CDR3 sequence is 12 residues long. The germline gives CDR1 GTSNPN, CDR2 SVGIG (reference sequence). The V gene end was trimmed by 5 bases and the J gene end by 5 bases; junction bases not matched to a gene: 3. The chain's CDR3 is CAWGLAGDEQYF. CDR3 bases: TGTGCCTGGGGGCTAGCGGGAGACGAGCAGTACTTC. The variable domain in full, with the rest retrieved from reference TRBV30 and TRBJ2-7, is SQTIHQWPATLVQPVGSPLSLECTVEGTSNPNLYWYRQAAGRGLQLLFYSVGIGQISSEVPQNLSASRPQDRQFILSSKKLLLSDSGFYLCAWGLAGDEQYFGPGTRLTVT.

The genes are TRBV6-5 and TRBJ1-5; no clear D gene. From germline, CDR1 is MNHEY and CDR2 SVGAGI. The CDR3 consists of 12 residues. The V gene lost 1 base and the J gene lost 6 bases, with 4 bases spanning the gap. The CDR3 coding sequence is TGTGCCAGCAGTTACTTTACTCAGCCCCAGCATTTT. Translated, it gives CASSYFTQPQHF.

The rearrangement links TRBV25-1 to TRBJ1-4; D gene uncertain. CDR1 and CDR2 from the germline V gene are MGHDK and SYGVNS. The CDR3 totals 15 residues. V dropped 4 bases and J dropped 4 bases, with 13 bases sitting between them. The CDR3 reads CASSVGHNVNEKLFF. The CDR3, as DNA: TGTGCCAGCAGTGTTGGGCACAACGTTAATGAAAAACTGTTTTTT.

The rearrangement uses TRBV19 and TRBJ1-5; 10 bases are shared with TRBD1. Germline V gives CDR1 LNHDA, CDR2 SQIVND (reference sequence). The CDR3 has 20 amino acids. The J segment lost 1 base and the V segment lost 1 base, leaving 13 bases of the junction unmatched. The CDR3 region has the DNA TGTGCCAGTAGTATAGCCGGACAGGGGGTATTCGTGGTAAGCAATCAGCCCCAGCATTTT. It codes for CASSIAGQGVFVVSNQPQHF.

V and J are TRBV28 and TRBJ2-1, with a weak D call TRBD1 (6 bases). V was shortened by 3 bases and J by 5 bases, with 11 bases between the two germline ends. The CDR3 runs 14 residues. Germline V gene sequence: CDR1 MDHEN, CDR2 SYDVKM. DNA for the CDR3: TGTGCCAGCAGTTTGAGGGGGTACGACAATGAGCAGTTCTTC. Protein sequence: CASSLRGYDNEQFF.

In DNA, the CDR3 is TGTGCCAGCAGCTTGGCACAGTACTATGGCTACACCTTC. This translates into CASSLAQYYGYTF. The chain uses TRBV5-4 and TRBJ1-2; D gene uncertain. V lost 0 bases, J lost 3 bases, and 6 bases lay in between. Germline V lookup: CDR1 SGHNT, CDR2 YYREEE (reference sequence). The CDR3 runs 13 residues.

This chain connects TRBV15 to TRBJ1-4; D is perhaps TRBD1 (6 bases). The V end was cut by 1 base, the J end by 8 bases, with 14 bases between. This CDR3 spans 15 amino acids. CDR1 is LNHNV and CDR2 is YYDKDF in the germline V gene (reference sequence). CDR3 sequence: CATSRVGAREEKLFF. The CDR3 nucleotides read TGTGCCACCAGCAGAGTGGGGGCCAGGGAAGAAAAACTGTTTTTT.

The chain has TRBV19 and TRBJ2-2; TRBD1 aligns across 8 bases. Per the germline V gene, CDR1 is LNHDA and CDR2 is SQIVND (reference sequence). There are 14 residues in the CDR3. V lost 4 bases to trimming and J lost 5 bases; unmatched junction nucleotides: 3. CDR3 protein: CASSTRTGTGELFF. The CDR3 bases are TGTGCCAGTAGTACTCGGACAGGGACCGGGGAGCTGTTTTTT.

The V gene is TRBV15, the J gene TRBJ1-2; perhaps TRBD1 as D (6 bases). The germline V gene encodes CDR1 LNHNV and CDR2 YYDKDF (reference sequence). V was trimmed by 0 bases and J by 8 bases, leaving 13 bases between them. The CDR3 has 14 residues. CDR3 protein: CATSRDRGSKGYTF. The CDR3 DNA sequence: TGTGCCACCAGCAGAGATAGGGGGAGCAAAGGCTACACCTTC.

The chain employs TRBV28 and TRBJ1-5; D unresolved. The V end lost 1 base, the J end lost 0 bases, and 10 bases lay between the germline ends. The germline CDR1 and CDR2 sequences are MDHEN and SYDVKM. The CDR3 extends over 16 amino acids. CDR3 sequence reads: CASSLSGFRSNQPQHF. The DNA for the CDR3 is TGTGCCAGCAGTTTATCAGGTTTTCGTAGCAATCAGCCCCAGCATTTT.

The chain carries TRBV24-1 and TRBJ2-7; tentative D call: TRBD2 (6 bases). Germline V lookup: CDR1 KGHDR, CDR2 SFDVKD. V lost 4 bases and J 2 bases, leaving 11 bases between the germline ends. The CDR3 is made up of 14 amino acids. The CDR3 nucleotides read TGTGCCACCAGTGACCCCGGGAGAGCCTACGAGCAGTACTTC. The encoded protein is CATSDPGRAYEQYF.

This clone was found once. The DNA of the CDR3 is TGTGCCAGCAGCTTCGGGACGGTATCTGAGCAGTTCTTC. Protein product: CASSFGTVSEQFF. The chain uses TRBV5-6 and TRBJ2-1, with D possibly called TRBD1 or TRBD2 (5 bases each). CDR1 is SGHDT and CDR2 is YYEEEE in the germline V gene. V was trimmed by 2 bases and J by 9 bases, leaving 12 bases between them. The CDR3 is 13 residues long. Based on the CDR3 plus reference TRBV5-6 and TRBJ2-1, the full variable domain is DAGVTQSPTHLIKTRGQQVTLRCSPKSGHDTVSWYQQALGQGPQFIFQYYEEEERQRGNFPDRFSGHQFPNYSSELNVNALLLGDSALYLCASSFGTVSEQFFGPGTRLTVL.

The J gene is TRBJ1-5, the V gene TRBV6-5; the D gene is possibly TRBD1 (5 bases). This CDR3 has 13 residues. Trimming took 6 bases from V and 5 from J, leaving 11 bases between them. Germline lookup yields CDR1 MNHEY and CDR2 SVGAGI. CDR3 protein: CASSSRGDQPQHF. In nucleotides, the CDR3 is TGTGCCAGCAGCTCTCGAGGGGATCAGCCCCAGCATTTT.

The chain carries TRBV6-2 or TRBV6-3 and TRBJ2-7; TRBD1 might be the D (5 bases). The CDR3 has 13 amino acids. V was trimmed by 2 bases and J by 2 bases, leaving 7 bases between them. The V gene's germline CDR1 is MNHEY and CDR2 SVGEGT. The CDR3 coding sequence is TGTGCCAGCAGTTACGACAGAACCTACGAGCAGTACTTC. Protein sequence: CASSYDRTYEQYF.

The chain couples TRBV6-4 to TRBJ2-3; no definite D call. The CDR3 contains 13 residues. In germline, CDR1 is MRHNA, CDR2 SNTAGT. Trimming stripped 2 bases from V and 1 base from J, with 4 bases between. For the CDR3, the DNA is TGTGCCAGCAGTGACAGGGGCACAGATACGCAGTATTTT. Encoded protein: CASSDRGTDTQYF.

The chain links TRBV2 to TRBJ2-7; TRBD2 aligns across 13 bases. The germline V gene encodes CDR1 SNHLY and CDR2 FYNNEI. The CDR3 covers 17 residues. The junction had 8 bases not matched to a gene; V was cut back by 6 bases and J by 0 bases. The CDR3 DNA reads as TGTGCCAGCAGCGCCGGGACTAGCGGGGCCCGCTCCTACGAGCAGTACTTC. It translates to CASSAGTSGARSYEQYF.

This chain joins TRBV7-6 and TRBJ1-2; no reliable D call. The V and J ends lost 0 bases and 1 base respectively, with 9 bases between them. The CDR3 extends over 15 amino acids. Germline CDR1 reads SGHVS; CDR2 reads FNYEAQ. The CDR3 loop reads CASSLAPGYNYGYTF. The CDR3 DNA follows: TGTGCCAGCAGCTTAGCGCCGGGGTATAACTATGGCTACACCTTC.

This chain connects TRBV5-4 to TRBJ1-5; D unclear. V shed 4 bases and J shed 3 bases, with 5 bases lying between them. This CDR3 comprises 12 residues. Per the germline V gene, CDR1 is SGHNT and CDR2 is YYREEE (reference sequence). The chain's CDR3 is CASSEDNQPQHF. CDR3 nucleotides: TGTGCCAGCAGCGAAGACAATCAGCCCCAGCATTTT.

The chain combines TRBV16 with TRBJ2-2, with D perhaps matching TRBD1 or TRBD2 (5 bases each). Germline V gene lookup returns CDR1 KGHSY and CDR2 FQNENV. There are 14 residues in the CDR3. Trimming took off 0 bases at V and 4 bases at J, with 6 bases between the two ends. CDR3 in amino acids: CASSQSGRTGELFF. The CDR3 nucleotides are TGTGCCAGCAGCCAATCGGGACGCACCGGGGAGCTGTTTTTT. Complete variable domain (other parts from reference TRBV16 and TRBJ2-2): GEEVAQTPKHLVRGEGQKAKLYCAPIKGHSYVFWYQQVLKNEFKFLISFQNENVFDETGMPKERFSAKCLPNSPCSLEIQATKLEDSAVYFCASSQSGRTGELFFGEGSRLTVL.

The V gene is TRBV16, the J gene TRBJ1-2, with D uncertain. The CDR3 covers 13 residues. The germline V gene has CDR1 KGHSY and CDR2 FQNENV. Trimming took off 0 bases at V and 0 bases at J, with 2 bases between the two ends. In DNA form, the CDR3 reads TGTGCCAGCAGCCAATCATCTAACTATGGCTACACCTTC. It is translated as CASSQSSNYGYTF.